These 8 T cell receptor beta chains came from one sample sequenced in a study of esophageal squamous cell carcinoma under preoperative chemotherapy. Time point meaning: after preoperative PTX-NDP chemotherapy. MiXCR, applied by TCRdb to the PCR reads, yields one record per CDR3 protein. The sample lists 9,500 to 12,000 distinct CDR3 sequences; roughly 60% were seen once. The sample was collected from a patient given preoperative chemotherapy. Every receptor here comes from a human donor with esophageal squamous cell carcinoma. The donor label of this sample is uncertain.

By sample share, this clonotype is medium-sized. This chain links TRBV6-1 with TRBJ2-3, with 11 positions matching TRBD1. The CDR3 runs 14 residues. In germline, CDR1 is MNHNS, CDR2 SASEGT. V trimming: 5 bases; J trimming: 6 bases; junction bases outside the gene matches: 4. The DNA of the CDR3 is TGTGCCAGCAGTCCCGGGACAGGGGGTGATACGCAGTATTTT. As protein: CASSPGTGGDTQYF.

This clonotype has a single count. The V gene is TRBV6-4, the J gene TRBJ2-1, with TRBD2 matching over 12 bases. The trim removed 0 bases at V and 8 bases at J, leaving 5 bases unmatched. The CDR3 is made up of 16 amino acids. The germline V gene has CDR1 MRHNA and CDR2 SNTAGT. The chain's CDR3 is CASSDSLAGGPDEQFF. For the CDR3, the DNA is TGTGCCAGCAGTGACTCCCTAGCGGGAGGGCCGGATGAGCAGTTCTTC.

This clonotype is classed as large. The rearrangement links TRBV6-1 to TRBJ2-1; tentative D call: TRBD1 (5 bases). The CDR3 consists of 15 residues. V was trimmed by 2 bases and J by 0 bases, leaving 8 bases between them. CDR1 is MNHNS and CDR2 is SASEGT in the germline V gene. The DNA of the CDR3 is TGTGCCAGCAGTGAAAGGCAGGGCTCCTACAATGAGCAGTTCTTC. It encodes CASSERQGSYNEQFF.

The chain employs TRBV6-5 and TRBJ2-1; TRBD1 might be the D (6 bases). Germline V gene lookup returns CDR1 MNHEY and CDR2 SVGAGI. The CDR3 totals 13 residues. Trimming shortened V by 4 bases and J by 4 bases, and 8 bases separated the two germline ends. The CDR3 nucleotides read TGTGCCAGCAGTTTGAGGGGGTACAATGAGCAGTTCTTC. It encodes CASSLRGYNEQFF.

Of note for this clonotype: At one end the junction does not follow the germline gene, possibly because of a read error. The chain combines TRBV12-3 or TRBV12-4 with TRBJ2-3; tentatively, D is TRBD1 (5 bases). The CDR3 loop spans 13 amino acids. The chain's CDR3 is CASKGVNTGTQYF. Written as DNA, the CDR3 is TGTGCCAGCAAGGGTGTAAACACAGGTACGCAGTATTTT.

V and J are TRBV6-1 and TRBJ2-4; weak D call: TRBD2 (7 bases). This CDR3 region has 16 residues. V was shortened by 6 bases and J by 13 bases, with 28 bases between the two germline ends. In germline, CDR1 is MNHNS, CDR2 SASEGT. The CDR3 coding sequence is TGTGCCAGCAGCGAGGGGGGGGCGGGAGCCAAAAATATGCAGTACTTC. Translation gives CASSEGGAGAKNMQYF.

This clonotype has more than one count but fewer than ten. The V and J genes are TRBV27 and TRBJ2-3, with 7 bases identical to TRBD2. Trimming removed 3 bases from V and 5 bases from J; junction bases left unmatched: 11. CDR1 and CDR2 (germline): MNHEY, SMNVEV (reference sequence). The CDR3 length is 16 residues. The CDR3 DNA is TGTGCCAGCAGTTTCAGAGGGAGGGCCGAAGGAGATACGCAGTATTTT. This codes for CASSFRGRAEGDTQYF.

CDR3 loop: CASVGDTDTQYF. The CDR3 DNA is TGTGCCAGCGTCGGGGACACAGATACGCAGTATTTT. The chain uses TRBV6-1 and TRBJ2-3, with D possibly TRBD2 on 5 matching bases. Germline V gives CDR1 MNHNS, CDR2 SASEGT. V was pared by 8 bases and J by 2 bases, with 8 bases between. The CDR3 runs to 12 residues.